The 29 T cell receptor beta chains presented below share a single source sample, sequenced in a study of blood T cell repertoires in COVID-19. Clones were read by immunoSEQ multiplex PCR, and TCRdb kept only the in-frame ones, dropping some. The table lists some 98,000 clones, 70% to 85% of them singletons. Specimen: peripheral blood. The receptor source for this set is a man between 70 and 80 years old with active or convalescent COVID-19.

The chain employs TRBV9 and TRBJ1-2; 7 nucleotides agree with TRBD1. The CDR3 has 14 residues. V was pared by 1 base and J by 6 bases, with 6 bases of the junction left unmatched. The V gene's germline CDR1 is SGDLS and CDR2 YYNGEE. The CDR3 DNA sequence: TGTGCCAGCAGCGTAACCCAGGGGGTTCATGGCTACACCTTC. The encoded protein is CASSVTQGVHGYTF.

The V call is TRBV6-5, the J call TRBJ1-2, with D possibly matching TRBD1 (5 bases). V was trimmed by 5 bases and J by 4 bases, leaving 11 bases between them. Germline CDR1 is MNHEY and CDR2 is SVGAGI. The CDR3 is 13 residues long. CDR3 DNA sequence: TGTGCCAGCAGTACAGGTTCCCCCTATGGCTACACCTTC. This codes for CASSTGSPYGYTF.

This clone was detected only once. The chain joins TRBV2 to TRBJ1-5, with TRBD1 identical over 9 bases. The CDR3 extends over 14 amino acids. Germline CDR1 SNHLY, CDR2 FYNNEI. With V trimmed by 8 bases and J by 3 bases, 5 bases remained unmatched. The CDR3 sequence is CASGGQGHNQPQHF. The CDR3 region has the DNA TGTGCCAGCGGGGGACAGGGCCACAATCAGCCCCAGCATTTT.

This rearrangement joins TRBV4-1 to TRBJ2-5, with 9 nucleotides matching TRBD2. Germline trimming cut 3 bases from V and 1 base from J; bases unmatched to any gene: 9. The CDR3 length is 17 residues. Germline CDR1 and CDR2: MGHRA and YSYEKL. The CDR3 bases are TGCGCCAGCAGCCAGGTAAAGACTAGCGGACCCCAAGAGACCCAGTACTTC. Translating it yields CASSQVKTSGPQETQYF.

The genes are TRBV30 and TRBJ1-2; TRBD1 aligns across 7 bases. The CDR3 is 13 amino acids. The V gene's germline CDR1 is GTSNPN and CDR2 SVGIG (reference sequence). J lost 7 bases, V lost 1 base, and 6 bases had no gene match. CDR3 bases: TGTGCCTGGAGTGACTCCCGGACAGGTGGCTACACCTTC. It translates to CAWSDSRTGGYTF.

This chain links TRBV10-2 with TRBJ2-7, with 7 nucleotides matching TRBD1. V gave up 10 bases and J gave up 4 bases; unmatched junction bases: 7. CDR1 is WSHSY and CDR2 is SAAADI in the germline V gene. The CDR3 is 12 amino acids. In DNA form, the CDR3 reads TGCGCCACCCGGGACAGACCTTACGAGCAGTACTTC. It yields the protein CATRDRPYEQYF.

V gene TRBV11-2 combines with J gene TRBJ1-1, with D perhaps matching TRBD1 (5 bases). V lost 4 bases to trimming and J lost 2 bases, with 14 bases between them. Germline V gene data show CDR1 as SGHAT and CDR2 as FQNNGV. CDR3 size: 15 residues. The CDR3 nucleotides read TGTGCCAGCAGCTCTTTGGGGGGGGATAACACTGAAGCTTTCTTT. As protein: CASSSLGGDNTEAFF.

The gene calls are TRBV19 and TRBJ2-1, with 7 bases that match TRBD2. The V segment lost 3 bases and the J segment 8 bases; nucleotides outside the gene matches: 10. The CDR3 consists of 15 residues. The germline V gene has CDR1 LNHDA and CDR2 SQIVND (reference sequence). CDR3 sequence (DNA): TGTGCCAGTAGTATTCCGGGGGGTTACGGGGATGAGCAGTTCTTC. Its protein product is CASSIPGGYGDEQFF. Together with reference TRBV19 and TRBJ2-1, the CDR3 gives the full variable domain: DGGITQSPKYLFRKEGQNVTLSCEQNLNHDAMYWYRQDPGQGLRLIYYSQIVNDFQKGDIAEGYSVSREKKESFPLTVTSAQKNPTAFYLCASSIPGGYGDEQFFGPGTRLTVL.

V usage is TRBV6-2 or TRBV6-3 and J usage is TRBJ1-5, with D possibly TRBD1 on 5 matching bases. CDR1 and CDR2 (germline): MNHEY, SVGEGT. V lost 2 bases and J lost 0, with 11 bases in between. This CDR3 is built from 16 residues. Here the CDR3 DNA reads TGTGCCAGCAGTTACCCTGGGGGGTATAGCAATCAGCCCCAGCATTTT. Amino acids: CASSYPGGYSNQPQHF.

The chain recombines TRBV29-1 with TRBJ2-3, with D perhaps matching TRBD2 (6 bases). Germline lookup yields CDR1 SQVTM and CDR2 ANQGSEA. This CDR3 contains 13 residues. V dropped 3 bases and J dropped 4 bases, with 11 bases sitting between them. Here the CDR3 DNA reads TGCAGCGTTGATTCTGGGAGGCCAGATACGCAGTATTTT. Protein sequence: CSVDSGRPDTQYF.

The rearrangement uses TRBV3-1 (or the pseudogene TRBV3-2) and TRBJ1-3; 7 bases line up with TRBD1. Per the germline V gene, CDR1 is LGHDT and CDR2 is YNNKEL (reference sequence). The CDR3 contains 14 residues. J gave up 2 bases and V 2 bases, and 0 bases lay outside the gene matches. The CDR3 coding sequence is TGTGCCAGCAGCCAACAGGGGGCTGGAAACACCATATATTTT. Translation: CASSQQGAGNTIYF.

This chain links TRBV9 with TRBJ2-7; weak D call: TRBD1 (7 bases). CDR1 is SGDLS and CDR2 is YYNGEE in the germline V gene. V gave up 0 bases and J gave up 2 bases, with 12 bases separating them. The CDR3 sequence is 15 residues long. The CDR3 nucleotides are TGTGCCAGCAGCGTAGGCGGGACAGAAACCTACGAGCAGTACTTC. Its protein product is CASSVGGTETYEQYF. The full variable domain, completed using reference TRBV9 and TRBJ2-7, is DSGVTQTPKHLITATGQRVTLRCSPRSGDLSVYWYQQSLDQGLQFLIQYYNGEERAKGNILERFSAQQFPDLHSELNLSSLELGDSALYFCASSVGGTETYEQYFGPGTRLTVT.

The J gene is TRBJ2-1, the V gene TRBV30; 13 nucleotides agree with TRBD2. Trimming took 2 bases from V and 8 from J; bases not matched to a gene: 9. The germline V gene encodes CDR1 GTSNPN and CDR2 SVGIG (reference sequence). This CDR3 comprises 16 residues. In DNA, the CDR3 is TGTGCCTGGAGTACCGGGACTAGCGGGGTAATCCATGAGCAGTTCTTC. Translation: CAWSTGTSGVIHEQFF.

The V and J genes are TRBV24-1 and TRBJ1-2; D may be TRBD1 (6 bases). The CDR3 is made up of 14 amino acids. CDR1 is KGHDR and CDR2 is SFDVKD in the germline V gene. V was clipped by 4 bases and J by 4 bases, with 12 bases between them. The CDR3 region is CATSDSRTAYGYTF. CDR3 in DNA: TGTGCCACCAGTGACTCCCGGACAGCCTATGGCTACACCTTC.

Here the CDR3 reads CASSLATAGELFF. For the CDR3, the DNA is TGTGCCAGCAGTCTAGCTACGGCCGGGGAGCTGTTTTTT. This chain joins TRBV28 and TRBJ2-2; a weak D match, TRBD2 (5 bases). With 5 bases removed from V and 6 bases from J, the gap between germline ends came to 10 bases. Per germline, CDR1 MDHEN and CDR2 SYDVKM. The CDR3 consists of 13 residues.

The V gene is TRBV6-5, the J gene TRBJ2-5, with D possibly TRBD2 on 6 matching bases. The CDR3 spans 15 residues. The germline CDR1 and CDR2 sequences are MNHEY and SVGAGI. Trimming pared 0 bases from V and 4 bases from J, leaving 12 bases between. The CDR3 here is CASSYSWAGRETQYF. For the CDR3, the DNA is TGTGCCAGCAGTTACTCTTGGGCGGGGAGAGAGACCCAGTACTTC.

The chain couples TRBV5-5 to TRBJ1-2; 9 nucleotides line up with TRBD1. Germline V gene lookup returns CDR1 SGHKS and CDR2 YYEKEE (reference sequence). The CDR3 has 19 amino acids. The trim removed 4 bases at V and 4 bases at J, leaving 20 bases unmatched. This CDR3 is CASSPGTGLIKSLGYGYTF. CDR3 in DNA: TGTGCCAGCAGCCCCGGGACAGGGCTCATTAAAAGCTTGGGCTATGGCTACACCTTC.

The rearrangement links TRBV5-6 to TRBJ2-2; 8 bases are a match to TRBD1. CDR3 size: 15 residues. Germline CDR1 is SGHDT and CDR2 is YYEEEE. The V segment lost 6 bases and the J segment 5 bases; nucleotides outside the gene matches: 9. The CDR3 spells CASTSWTGYTGELFF. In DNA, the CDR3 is TGTGCCAGCACCTCGTGGACAGGGTATACCGGGGAGCTGTTTTTT. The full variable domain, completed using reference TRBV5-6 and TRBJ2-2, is DAGVTQSPTHLIKTRGQQVTLRCSPKSGHDTVSWYQQALGQGPQFIFQYYEEEERQRGNFPDRFSGHQFPNYSSELNVNALLLGDSALYLCASTSWTGYTGELFFGEGSRLTVL.

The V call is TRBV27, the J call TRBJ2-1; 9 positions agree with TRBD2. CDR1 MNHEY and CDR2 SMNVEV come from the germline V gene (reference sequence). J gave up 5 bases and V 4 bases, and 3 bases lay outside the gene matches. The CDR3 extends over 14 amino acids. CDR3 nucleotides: TGTGCCAGCAGTTCTTTAGCGGGGGACAATGAGCAGTTCTTC. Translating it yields CASSSLAGDNEQFF.

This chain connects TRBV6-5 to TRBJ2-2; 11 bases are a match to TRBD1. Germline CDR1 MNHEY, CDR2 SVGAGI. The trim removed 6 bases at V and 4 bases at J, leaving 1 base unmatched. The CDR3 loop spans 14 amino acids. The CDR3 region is CASRGTGGTGELFF. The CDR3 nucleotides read TGTGCCAGCAGGGGGACAGGGGGCACCGGGGAGCTGTTTTTT.

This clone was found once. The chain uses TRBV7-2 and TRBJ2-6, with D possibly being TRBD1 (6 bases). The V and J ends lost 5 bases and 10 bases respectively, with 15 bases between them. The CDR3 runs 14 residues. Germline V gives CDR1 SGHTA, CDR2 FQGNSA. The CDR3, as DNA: TGTGCCAGCAGCATTAACAGGGTTTCGAACGTCCTGACTTTC. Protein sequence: CASSINRVSNVLTF.

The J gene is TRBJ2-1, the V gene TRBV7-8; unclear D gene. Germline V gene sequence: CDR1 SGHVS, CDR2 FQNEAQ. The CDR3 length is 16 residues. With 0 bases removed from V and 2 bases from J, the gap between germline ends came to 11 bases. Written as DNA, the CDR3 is TGTGCCAGCAGCTTAGCGTTGACAACTGCCTACAATGAGCAGTTCTTC. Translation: CASSLALTTAYNEQFF.

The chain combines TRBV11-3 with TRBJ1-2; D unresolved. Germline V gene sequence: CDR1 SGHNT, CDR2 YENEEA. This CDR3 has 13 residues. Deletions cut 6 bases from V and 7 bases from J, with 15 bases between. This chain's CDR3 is CASSPRSGFGYTF. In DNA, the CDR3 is TGTGCCAGCAGTCCCCGGAGTGGGTTTGGCTACACCTTC. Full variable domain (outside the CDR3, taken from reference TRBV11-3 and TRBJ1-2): EAGVVQSPRYKIIEKKQPVAFWCNPISGHNTLYWYLQNLGQGPELLIRYENEEAVDDSQLPKDRFSAERLKGVDSTLKIQPAELGDSAVYLCASSPRSGFGYTFGSGTRLTVV.

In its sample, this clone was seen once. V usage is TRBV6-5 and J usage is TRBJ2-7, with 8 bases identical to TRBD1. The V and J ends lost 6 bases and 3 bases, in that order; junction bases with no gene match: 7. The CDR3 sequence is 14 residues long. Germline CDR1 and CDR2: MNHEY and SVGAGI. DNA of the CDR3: TGTGCCAGCAGACCCGGGACAGGCGGCTACGAGCAGTACTTC. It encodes CASRPGTGGYEQYF.

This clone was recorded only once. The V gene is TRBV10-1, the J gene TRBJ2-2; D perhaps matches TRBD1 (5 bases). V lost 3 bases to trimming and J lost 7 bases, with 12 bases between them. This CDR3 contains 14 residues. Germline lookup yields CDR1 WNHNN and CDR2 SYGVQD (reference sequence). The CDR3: CASSDWQGNGELFF. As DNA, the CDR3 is TGCGCCAGCAGTGACTGGCAGGGAAACGGGGAGCTGTTTTTT.

Here the CDR3 DNA reads TGTGCCTGGAGAGGCGGCTCGAACTCCTATAATTCACCCCTCCACTTT. Translating gives CAWRGGSNSYNSPLHF. The chain carries TRBV30 and TRBJ1-6; D unclear. Per the germline V gene, CDR1 is GTSNPN and CDR2 is SVGIG (reference sequence). The CDR3 is 16 residues long. Trimming cost V 3 bases and J 0 bases, with 12 bases left between them.

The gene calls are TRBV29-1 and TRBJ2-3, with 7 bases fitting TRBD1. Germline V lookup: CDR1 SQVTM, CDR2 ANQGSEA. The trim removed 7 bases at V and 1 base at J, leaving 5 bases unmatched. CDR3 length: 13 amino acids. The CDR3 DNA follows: TGCAGCGCAACAGGGGCGGGCACAGATACGCAGTATTTT. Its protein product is CSATGAGTDTQYF.

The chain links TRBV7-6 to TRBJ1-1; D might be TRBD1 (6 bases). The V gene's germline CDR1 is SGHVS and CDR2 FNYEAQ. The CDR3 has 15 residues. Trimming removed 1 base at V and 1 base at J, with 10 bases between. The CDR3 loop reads CASSLVGGGNTEAFF. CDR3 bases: TGTGCCAGCAGCTTAGTAGGGGGGGGGAACACTGAAGCTTTCTTT. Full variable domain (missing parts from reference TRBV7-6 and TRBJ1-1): GAGVSQSPRYKVTKRGQDVALRCDPISGHVSLYWYRQALGQGPEFLTYFNYEAQQDKSGLPNDRFSAERPEGSISTLTIQRTEQRDSAMYRCASSLVGGGNTEAFFGQGTRLTVV.

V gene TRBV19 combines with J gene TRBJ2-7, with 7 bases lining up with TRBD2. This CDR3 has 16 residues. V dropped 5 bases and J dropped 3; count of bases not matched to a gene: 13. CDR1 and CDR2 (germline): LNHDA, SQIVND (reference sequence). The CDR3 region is CASSRPAGKGLYEQYF. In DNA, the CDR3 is TGTGCCAGTAGTCGCCCAGCGGGGAAGGGGCTCTACGAGCAGTACTTC.